This T cell receptor beta chain was captured by sequencing in a study of blood T cell repertoires in COVID-19. The CDR3 length is 13 residues. Germline V gives CDR1 SSHAT, CDR2 FNYEAQ (reference sequence). In the authors' workflow: Cell counts per sample came from amplifying reference gene primers. Data came from immunoSEQ multiplex PCR; TCRdb stores just in-frame clones and leaves some out. That table furnishes V, J and clone size, whereas the DNA furnished D and trimming. The repertoire has about 150,000 clones, around 81% of them found once; the top ten carry about 3.1%. This clone was observed a handful of times. The junction does not match germline at one end; this may be a read error.

The sequencing sample was made of peripheral blood. The receptor's source is a woman aged 40 to 55 with active or convalescent COVID-19. The chain combines TRBV7-7 with TRBJ2-1; TRBD1 aligns across 7 bases. This CDR3 reads CASSPQGVYEQFF. DNA for the CDR3: TGTGCTAGCAGCCCCCAGGGGGTGTATGAGCAGTTCTTC.